This TCR beta chain was recorded in a study of low-dose radiotherapy and immunotherapy resistance in tumors. The wider study: Cohort 1 received 0.5 Gy per fraction every 2 weeks, totaling 6.5 Gy.

This clonotype was found many times. First-strand cDNA relied on TRAV- and TRBV-specific primers spanning alpha and beta chains. The TCRs were subjected to amplification over about 20 PCR cycles employing a constant-region primer in conjunction with a V-primer adapter. TCRdb re-derived calls from the reads in MiXCR, one entry per CDR3 protein. The sample yields tens of thousands of distinct CDR3 sequences, under 10% seen once. The CDR3 spans 16 residues. Germline assignment: CDR1 SGHTA and CDR2 FQGTGA. The J segment lost 2 bases and the V segment lost 5 bases, leaving 11 bases of the junction unmatched. Time point in this sample: before trial treatment. Administered to the donors were nivolumab, ipilimumab, aspirin, low-dose cyclophosphamide and low-dose radiotherapy.

This sample comprised PBMCs, obtained before treatment. The clonotype was recovered from a male donor with prostate cancer. The chain joins TRBV7-3 to TRBJ2-7, with TRBD1 matching 8 bases. In DNA, the CDR3 is TGTGCCAGCAGCGCCCCCCCACAGGGGGGCGCCTACGAGCAGTACTTC. Its protein is CASSAPPQGGAYEQYF.